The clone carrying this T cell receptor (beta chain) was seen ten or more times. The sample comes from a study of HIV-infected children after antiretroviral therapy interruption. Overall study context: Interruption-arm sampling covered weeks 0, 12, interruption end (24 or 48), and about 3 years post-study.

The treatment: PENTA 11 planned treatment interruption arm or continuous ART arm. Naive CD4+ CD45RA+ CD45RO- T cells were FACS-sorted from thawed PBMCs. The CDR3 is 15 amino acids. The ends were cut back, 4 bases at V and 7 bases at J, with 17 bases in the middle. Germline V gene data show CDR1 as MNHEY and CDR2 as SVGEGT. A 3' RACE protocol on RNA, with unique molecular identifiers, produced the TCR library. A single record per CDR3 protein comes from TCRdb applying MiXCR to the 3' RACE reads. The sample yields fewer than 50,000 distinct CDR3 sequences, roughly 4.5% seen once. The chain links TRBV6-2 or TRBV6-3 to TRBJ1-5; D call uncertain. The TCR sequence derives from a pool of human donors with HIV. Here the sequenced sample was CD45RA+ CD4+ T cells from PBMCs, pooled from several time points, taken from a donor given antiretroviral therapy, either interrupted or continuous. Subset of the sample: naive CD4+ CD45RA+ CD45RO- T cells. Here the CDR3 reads CASSSHGSERQPQHF. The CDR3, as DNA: TGTGCCAGCAGTTCCCACGGCAGTGAGCGACAGCCCCAGCATTTT.